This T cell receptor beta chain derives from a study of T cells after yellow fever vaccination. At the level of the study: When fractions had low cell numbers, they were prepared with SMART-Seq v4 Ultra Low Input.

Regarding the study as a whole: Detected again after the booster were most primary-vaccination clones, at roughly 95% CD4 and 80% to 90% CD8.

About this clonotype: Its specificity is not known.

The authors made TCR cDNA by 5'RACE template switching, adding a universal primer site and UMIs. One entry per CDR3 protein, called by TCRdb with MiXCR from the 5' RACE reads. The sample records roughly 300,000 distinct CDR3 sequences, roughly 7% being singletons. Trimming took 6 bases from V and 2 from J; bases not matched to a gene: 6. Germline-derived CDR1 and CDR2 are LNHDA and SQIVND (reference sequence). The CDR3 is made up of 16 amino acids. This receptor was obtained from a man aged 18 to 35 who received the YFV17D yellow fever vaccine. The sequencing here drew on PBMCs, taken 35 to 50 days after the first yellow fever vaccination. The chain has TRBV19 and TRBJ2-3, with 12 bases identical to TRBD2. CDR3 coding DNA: TGTGCCAGTAGGCGACTAGCGGGGGCCGTCACAGATACGCAGTATTTT. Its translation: CASRRLAGAVTDTQYF. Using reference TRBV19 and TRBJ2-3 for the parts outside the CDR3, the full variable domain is DGGITQSPKYLFRKEGQNVTLSCEQNLNHDAMYWYRQDPGQGLRLIYYSQIVNDFQKGDIAEGYSVSREKKESFPLTVTSAQKNPTAFYLCASRRLAGAVTDTQYFGPGTRLTVL.